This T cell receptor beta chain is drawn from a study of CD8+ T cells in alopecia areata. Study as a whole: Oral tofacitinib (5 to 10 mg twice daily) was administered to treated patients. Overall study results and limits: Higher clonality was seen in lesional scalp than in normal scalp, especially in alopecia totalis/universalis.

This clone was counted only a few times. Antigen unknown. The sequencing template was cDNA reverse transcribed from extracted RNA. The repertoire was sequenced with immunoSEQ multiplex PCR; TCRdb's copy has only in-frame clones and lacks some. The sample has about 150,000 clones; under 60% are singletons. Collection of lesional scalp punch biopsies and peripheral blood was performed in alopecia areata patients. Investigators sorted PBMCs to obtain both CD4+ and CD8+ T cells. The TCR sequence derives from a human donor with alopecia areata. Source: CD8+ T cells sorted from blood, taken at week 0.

The CDR3, as DNA: TGCAGCGTCGCCGGGACAGGATTGAACACTGAAGCTTTCTTT. Protein sequence: CSVAGTGLNTEAFF. The chain uses TRBV29-1 and TRBJ1-1; 8 positions agree with TRBD1. V trimming: 6 bases; J trimming: 0 bases; junction bases outside the gene matches: 6. The CDR3 consists of 14 residues. The germline gives CDR1 SQVTM, CDR2 ANQGSEA. Looking up the rest from reference TRBV29-1 and TRBJ1-1 gives the full variable domain: SAVISQKPSRDICQRGTSLTIQCQVDSQVTMMFWYRQQPGQSLTLIATANQGSEATYESGFVIDKFPISRPNLTFSTLTVSNMSPEDSSIYLCSVAGTGLNTEAFFGQGTRLTVV.